This TCR beta chain emerged from a study of cytomegalovirus exposure and HLA in healthy donors. Clones were read by immunoSEQ multiplex PCR, and TCRdb kept only the in-frame ones, dropping some. The sample has about 120,000 clones, 80% to 90% seen once. General study results and limits: Accounts indicate the classifier identified cytomegalovirus status with strong specificity and sensitivity.

A remark on this clone: The antigen remains undetermined.

V was shortened by 1 base and J by 4 bases, with 13 bases between the two germline ends. Per the germline V gene, CDR1 is LGHNA and CDR2 is YSLEER. The CDR3 has 16 amino acids. V and J are TRBV4-3 and TRBJ2-2, with a possible D match to TRBD2 (6 bases). This sequence was found in a young woman in good health and CMV-seronegative. Sequencing was carried out using PBMCs. For the CDR3, the DNA is TGCGCCAGCAGCCAAGTTAGAGGCGGGGCCACCGGGGAGCTGTTTTTT. Its translation: CASSQVRGGATGELFF.